What follows are 32 T cell receptor beta chains derived from one specimen sequenced in a study of tumor-infiltrating lymphocytes in primary liver carcinoma. Priming with a constant-region primer yielded TCR beta cDNA from roughly 490 ng total RNA. Generation of the TCR beta libraries relied on three nested multiplex PCR rounds using slightly modified ARM-PCR. Investigators reported that the first two PCR rounds, at about 11 cycles each, used TRBV1-TRBV30 forward primers with a C-beta reverse primer. TCRdb re-derived calls from the multiplex PCR reads in MiXCR, one entry per CDR3 protein. The repertoire holds roughly 120,000 distinct CDR3 sequences, with 55% to 75% as singletons. Co-extraction of RNA and DNA was performed on roughly 20-33 mg of unsorted bulk tissue. Sequencing was carried out using liver tumor tissue from sampling region 1. Indicated subset: tumor region T1, superior pole. These receptors came from a woman aged 55-69 years with primary liver carcinoma and hepatitis B virus infection.

With regard to this clonotype: Because it lacks the conserved phenylalanine or tryptophan at the end, this CDR3 is likely a read error. The rearrangement joins TRBV28 to TRBJ1-1; D gene ambiguous. CDR3 length: 13 residues. The germline CDR1 and CDR2 sequences are MDHEN and SYDVKM. V lost 5 bases, J lost 2 bases, and 9 bases lay in between. The CDR3 protein is CASSEDVNTEAFL. CDR3 bases: TGTGCCAGCAGTGAGGACGTCAACACTGAAGCTTTCCTT.

Regarding this clonotype: A read error may explain this, as a much larger clone is one base away. The V and J genes are TRBV2 and TRBJ2-7; maybe TRBD1 (6 bases). Germline CDR1 and CDR2: SNHLY and FYNNEI. This CDR3 contains 14 residues. The CDR3 bases are TGTGTCAGCACCCCCCCAGGGGCGACTCACGGGCAGTACTTC. This codes for CVSTPPGATHGQYF.

The rearrangement joins TRBV12-3 or TRBV12-4 to TRBJ1-5, with 7 bases that match TRBD1. Unmatched junction bases numbered 11, after V lost 6 bases and J lost 3 bases. There are 16 residues in the CDR3. CDR3 DNA: TGTGCCAGCAGCCTAAGAGGACAGGTAGACAATCAGCCCCAGCATTTT. Its translation: CASSLRGQVDNQPQHF.

The chain uses TRBV11-2 and TRBJ2-3; tentatively, D is TRBD2 (6 bases). This CDR3 contains 14 residues. V shed 6 bases and J shed 7 bases, with 17 bases lying between them. Looked up from germline, CDR1 is SGHAT and CDR2 is FQNNGV. The CDR3 loop reads CASRFSSARNTQYF. The CDR3 DNA reads TGTGCCAGCAGATTCTCTAGCGCCCGGAATACGCAGTATTTT.

About this clonotype: Since a much larger clone is just one base distant, this may be a read error. The chain uses TRBV5-1 and TRBJ2-7; weak D call: TRBD1 (5 bases). V was cut by 3 bases and J by 2 bases, with 15 bases left in between. This CDR3 comprises 15 residues. CDR1 SGHRS and CDR2 YFSETQ come from the germline V gene. The CDR3 coding sequence is TGCGCCAGCAGCTCCACCCTGACAGACCCCTACGAGCAGTACTTC. Its protein is CASSSTLTDPYEQYF. Together with reference TRBV5-1 and TRBJ2-7, the CDR3 gives the full variable domain: KAGVTQTPRYLIKTRGQQVTLSCSPISGHRSVSWYQQTPGQGLQFLFEYFSETQRNKGNFPGRFSGRQFSNSRSEMNVSTLELGDSALYLCASSSTLTDPYEQYFGPGTRLTVT.

In this sample, this clonotype turned up many times. The J gene is TRBJ2-7, the V gene TRBV6-2 or TRBV6-3, with D unresolved. This CDR3 spans 12 amino acids. The germline V and J ends were trimmed by 2 bases and 7 bases, with 9 bases remaining between them. Germline V gene data show CDR1 as MNHEY and CDR2 as SVGEGT. The CDR3 DNA follows: TGTGCCAGCAGTTACCCAGGAAGAGAGCAGTACTTC. The encoded protein is CASSYPGREQYF.

Concerning this clonotype: An end of the junction differs from the germline gene, which may be a read error. The chain employs TRBV5-1 and TRBJ2-1, with 7 bases fitting TRBD2. Germline V gene data show CDR1 as SGHRS and CDR2 as YFSETQ. The length of the CDR3 is 16 residues. CDR3 residues: CTSTPGSSGAYNEQFF. The CDR3 DNA follows: TGCACCAGCACCCCCGGGTCGAGCGGGGCCTACAATGAGCAGTTCTTC.

Worth noting for this clonotype: This could be a read error, since a much larger clone is one nucleotide away. V usage is TRBV5-6 and J usage is TRBJ1-5, with a tentative D call TRBD1 (6 bases). The CDR3 consists of 15 residues. Germline assignment: CDR1 SGHDT and CDR2 YYEEEE. Between the trimmed V and J ends, which lost 1 base and 8 bases, there was a span of 16 bases. The CDR3 spells CASSLRTTRGEPQHF. The CDR3 nucleotides read TGTGCCAGCAGCTTGAGGACAACTAGGGGGGAGCCCCAGCATTTT.

The table lists this clonotype with many counts. V and J are TRBV12-3 or TRBV12-4 and TRBJ2-1, with 7 nucleotides matching TRBD2. The CDR3 runs to 16 residues. With V trimmed by 3 bases and J by 7 bases, 12 bases remained unmatched. Here the CDR3 DNA reads TGTGCCAGCAGTTTCCAGGCGGGACTACCTTTGAATGAGCAGTTCTTC. Amino acid sequence: CASSFQAGLPLNEQFF.

About this clonotype itself: The junction shows a germline mismatch at one end, possibly a read error. This chain links TRBV28 with TRBJ2-2, with D perhaps TRBD2 (5 bases). Germline V CDR1 and CDR2: MDHEN, SYDVKM. This CDR3 comprises 13 residues. The CDR3 loop reads CASRQDRTGELVF. The DNA for the CDR3 is TGTGCCAGCAGGCAGGATAGAACCGGGGAGCTGGTTTTT.

The chain uses TRBV10-3 and TRBJ2-1; no reliable D call. The V end was cut by 2 bases, the J end by 13 bases, with 18 bases between. The CDR3 consists of 14 residues. Germline V gene sequence: CDR1 ENHRY, CDR2 SYGVKD. The CDR3 coding sequence is TGTGCCATCAGTGAGGGAAATGGCGATTCTGGACAGTTCTTC. This translates into CAISEGNGDSGQFF.

This clonotype was recorded many times. The chain has TRBV29-1 and TRBJ2-7; 9 bases fit TRBD1. Germline-derived CDR1 and CDR2 are SQVTM and ANQGSEA. This CDR3 has 13 residues. V was clipped by 6 bases and J by 6 bases; unmatched bases: 9. CDR3 sequence (DNA): TGCAGCGTCGTGGGACAGGGATTTAGCGAGCAGTACTTC. It yields the protein CSVVGQGFSEQYF.

This sequence joins TRBV28 and TRBJ2-1, with D possibly matching TRBD2 (5 bases). In germline, CDR1 is MDHEN, CDR2 SYDVKM. V lost 10 bases and J lost 4, with 20 bases in between. The CDR3 is 15 amino acids. CDR3 coding DNA: TGTGCCAACACCCCGCGGCGGGTTTTTTACAATGAGCAGTTCTTC. Translation gives CANTPRRVFYNEQFF.

CDR3 loop: CASSSGPQGTEAFF. Written as DNA, the CDR3 is TGCGCCAGCAGCTCCGGGCCCCAAGGGACTGAAGCTTTCTTT. J is TRBJ1-1 and V is TRBV5-1; D not certain. The CDR3 has 14 residues. Looked up from germline, CDR1 is SGHRS and CDR2 is YFSETQ. V was shortened by 3 bases and J by 5 bases, with 14 bases between the two germline ends.

The V and J genes are TRBV1 and TRBJ2-5. TRBV1 corresponds to a pseudogene. This CDR3 is built from 14 residues. As DNA, the CDR3 is TGCACCAGCAGCCCCTCGGTTACACCCGAGACCCAGTACTTC. Translation: CTSSPSVTPETQYF.

Regarding this clonotype: The junction does not match germline at one end; this may be a read error. The chain is built from TRBV7-8 and TRBJ1-4; 10 bases fit TRBD1. In germline, CDR1 is SGHVS, CDR2 FQNEAQ. This CDR3 region has 17 residues. The CDR3 loop reads CASSPGTGDLRAEKLCF. The DNA for the CDR3 is TGTGCCAGCAGCCCCGGGACAGGGGATCTGAGGGCCGAAAAACTGTGTTTT.

Remarks on this clonotype: This may come from a read error, since a much larger clone is one base off. The V and J genes are TRBV12-3 or TRBV12-4 and TRBJ2-1; 8 bases are a match to TRBD2. This CDR3 is built from 16 residues. CDR3 nucleotides: TGTGACAGCAGTTTTGCTAGCGGGTCGAGGTTCAATGAGCAGTTCTTC. Translating it yields CDSSFASGSRFNEQFF.

Concerning this clonotype itself: Its ends do not fully match the called genes, so a read error is possible. The V and J genes are TRBV4-2 and TRBJ1-1, with a weak D call TRBD1 (5 bases). The CDR3 has 16 residues. Germline V gives CDR1 LGHNA, CDR2 YNFKEQ. CDR3 coding DNA: TGTGCAAGCAGCCCGGTACCCGGGGCTCAGAACACTGAAGCTTTCTTT. Translated: CASSPVPGAQNTEAFF.

A remark on this clonotype: The junction does not match germline at one end; this may be a read error. This CDR3 is CASSHQTGIDKQYF. In nucleotides, the CDR3 is TGTGCCAGCAGCCATCAGACAGGCATAGATAAGCAGTATTTT. The chain joins TRBV11-3 to TRBJ2-3, with D perhaps TRBD1 (6 bases). Germline loops: CDR1 SGHNT, CDR2 YENEEA. CDR3 length equals 14 residues. Together with reference TRBV11-3 and TRBJ2-3, the CDR3 gives the full variable domain: EAGVVQSPRYKIIEKKQPVAFWCNPISGHNTLYWYLQNLGQGPELLIRYENEEAVDDSQLPKDRFSAERLKGVDSTLKIQPAELGDSAVYLCASSHQTGIDKQYFGPGTRLTVL.

Regarding this clonotype: This could be a read error, since a much larger clone is one nucleotide away. No conserved phenylalanine or tryptophan ends this CDR3, so it is likely a read error. The chain recombines TRBV29-1 with TRBJ2-5; unclear D gene. Trimming stripped 3 bases from V and 2 bases from J, with 16 bases between. The CDR3 runs to 15 residues. Per the germline V gene, CDR1 is SQVTM and CDR2 is ANQGSEA. CDR3 sequence reads: CSVEGPLPSQETQYY. The CDR3 nucleotides read TGCAGCGTTGAGGGCCCGCTCCCCTCTCAAGAGACCCAGTACTAC.

V usage is TRBV11-2 and J usage is TRBJ1-1; perhaps TRBD1 as D (5 bases). The CDR3 is made up of 20 amino acids. Looked up from germline, CDR1 is SGHAT and CDR2 is FQNNGV. V was clipped by 7 bases and J by 7 bases, with 37 bases between them. For the CDR3, the DNA is TGTGCCAGCAACCCAGATCAGCCCGGACACCTTCGCTTTTGGGGCTATGAAGCTTTCTTT. It translates to CASNPDQPGHLRFWGYEAFF.

This clonotype came up once. This likely comes from a read error, as the CDR3 has no conserved phenylalanine or tryptophan at its end. The CDR3 DNA sequence: TGTGCCAGCAGCTTAGGATCGGCTGGCGGACAAGAGACTCAGTACTCC. Translation: CASSLGSAGGQETQYS. The chain has TRBV11-2 and TRBJ2-5; weak D call: TRBD1 (5 bases). The CDR3 is 16 residues long. In germline, CDR1 is SGHAT, CDR2 FQNNGV.

The CDR3 loop is CASSQVIAGQGLSTDTQYF. In nucleotides, the CDR3 is TGTGCCAGCAGCCAAGTCATTGCCGGACAGGGGCTTAGCACAGATACGCAGTATTTT. The V call is TRBV14, the J call TRBJ2-3, with TRBD1 identical over 9 bases. The V segment lost 1 base and the J segment 0 bases; nucleotides outside the gene matches: 11. The length of the CDR3 is 19 residues. Germline assignment: CDR1 SGHDN and CDR2 FVKESK.

This clonotype came up once. The junction departs from germline at one end; a sequencing error may be responsible. This chain links TRBV11-2 with TRBJ2-1; weak D call: TRBD2 (6 bases). The CDR3 runs 13 residues. Germline loops: CDR1 SGHAT, CDR2 FQNNGV. The DNA of the CDR3 is TGTGCCAGCAGCAGCGGGTGGCACAATGAGCAACTCTTC. Translation: CASSSGWHNEQLF.

A word on this clonotype: One end of the junction varies from germline; a read error may be responsible. The rearrangement uses TRBV5-1 and TRBJ1-5; D might be TRBD1 (5 bases). Per the germline V gene, CDR1 is SGHRS and CDR2 is YFSETQ. The CDR3 is 13 residues long. The CDR3 sequence: CAGREDNAQPQHF. CDR3 coding DNA: TGCGCCGGCAGGGAAGACAATGCCCAGCCCCAGCATTTT.

The chain links TRBV11-2 to TRBJ2-1; D gene unclear. The CDR3 is 13 residues long. Trimming left V 10 bases short and J 3 bases short, with 13 bases between. The germline gives CDR1 SGHAT, CDR2 FQNNGV. The CDR3: CANSCENYNEQFF. CDR3 nucleotides: TGTGCCAACAGTTGCGAAAACTACAATGAGCAGTTCTTC.

CDR3 region: CASSSFAGTGGSGSGANVLTF. The CDR3, as DNA: TGCGCCAGCAGTTCGTTTGCGGGGACAGGGGGCTCAGGATCTGGGGCCAACGTCCTGACTTTC. This rearrangement joins TRBV5-1 to TRBJ2-6, with 12 positions matching TRBD1. This CDR3 has 21 residues. Per the germline V gene, CDR1 is SGHRS and CDR2 is YFSETQ. J was trimmed by 1 base and V by 5 bases; bases with no gene match: 16.

This clonotype appeared a few times. This may be a read error: a much more frequent sequence differs by one nucleotide. This chain joins TRBV29-1 and TRBJ1-2, with D unclear. There are 15 residues in the CDR3. The V and J ends lost 8 bases and 1 base respectively, with 20 bases between them. Germline values: CDR1 SQVTM, CDR2 ANQGSEA. CDR3 loop: CSTDETATFNYGYTF. The DNA of the CDR3 is TGCAGCACCGATGAGACCGCCACCTTTAACTATGGCTACACCTTC.

This clonotype was recorded many times. The genes are TRBV18 and TRBJ2-7, with unresolved D. Per the germline V gene, CDR1 is KGHSH and CDR2 is LQKENI. This CDR3 region has 13 residues. The V end was cut by 6 bases, the J end by 7 bases, with 16 bases between. The CDR3 nucleotides are TGTGCCAGCTCGCTCGGACGGAGCTTGGAGCAGTACTTC. This gives the protein CASSLGRSLEQYF.

This clonotype was observed at least ten times. The gene calls are TRBV6-2 or TRBV6-3 and TRBJ1-5, with TRBD1 matching 7 bases. There are 15 residues in the CDR3. The V gene end was trimmed by 2 bases and the J gene end by 6 bases; junction bases not matched to a gene: 7. Germline CDR1 is MNHEY and CDR2 is SVGEGT. The CDR3 DNA follows: TGTGCCAGCAGTTACCCGACAGGGTGGGTTCAGCCCCAGCATTTT. Amino acid sequence: CASSYPTGWVQPQHF.

This clonotype was counted at least ten times. The chain joins TRBV25-1 to TRBJ2-7; D remains ambiguous. The CDR3 consists of 15 residues. Germline V gene lookup returns CDR1 MGHDK and CDR2 SYGVNS. V was cut by 2 bases and J by 6 bases, with 17 bases left in between. CDR3 in DNA: TGTGCCAGCAGTGAACTCCACCCCGCTAGGAGCGAGCAGTACTTC. It codes for CASSELHPARSEQYF.

Notes on this clonotype: At one end, the junction sequence differs from germline, possibly due to a read error. The chain employs TRBV11-2 and TRBJ2-1; 7 nucleotides line up with TRBD2. Germline assignment: CDR1 SGHAT and CDR2 FQNNGV. CDR3 size: 14 residues. The DNA of the CDR3 is TGTGCAAGCAGCTTCCTAGCGGAGTACAATGAGCAGTTCTTC. Translation: CASSFLAEYNEQFF. The full variable domain, completed using reference TRBV11-2 and TRBJ2-1, is EAGVAQSPRYKIIEKRQSVAFWCNPISGHATLYWYQQILGQGPKLLIQFQNNGVVDDSQLPKDRFSAERLKGVDSTLKIQPAKLEDSAVYLCASSFLAEYNEQFFGPGTRLTVL.